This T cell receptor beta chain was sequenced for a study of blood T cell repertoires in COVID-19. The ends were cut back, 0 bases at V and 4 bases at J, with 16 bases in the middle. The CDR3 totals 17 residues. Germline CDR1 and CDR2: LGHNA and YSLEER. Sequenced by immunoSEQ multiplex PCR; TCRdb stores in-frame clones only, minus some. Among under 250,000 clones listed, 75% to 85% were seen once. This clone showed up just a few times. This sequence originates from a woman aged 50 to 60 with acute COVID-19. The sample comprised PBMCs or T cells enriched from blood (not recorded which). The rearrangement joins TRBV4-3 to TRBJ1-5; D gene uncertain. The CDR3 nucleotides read TGCGCCAGCAGCCAAGATCTTGGAGGGTCCTATAATCAGCCCCAGCATTTT. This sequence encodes CASSQDLGGSYNQPQHF.